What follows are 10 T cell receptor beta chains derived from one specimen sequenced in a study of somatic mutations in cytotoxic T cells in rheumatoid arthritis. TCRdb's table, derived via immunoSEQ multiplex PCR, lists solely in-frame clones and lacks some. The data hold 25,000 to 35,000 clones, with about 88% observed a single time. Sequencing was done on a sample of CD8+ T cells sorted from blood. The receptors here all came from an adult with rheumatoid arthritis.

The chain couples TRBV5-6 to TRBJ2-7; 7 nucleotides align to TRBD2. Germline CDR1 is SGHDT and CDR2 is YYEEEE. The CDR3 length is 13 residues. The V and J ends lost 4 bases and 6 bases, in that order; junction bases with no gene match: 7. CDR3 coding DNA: TGTGCCAGCAGCCTCGGGGAGGGGAGCGAGCAGTACTTC. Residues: CASSLGEGSEQYF. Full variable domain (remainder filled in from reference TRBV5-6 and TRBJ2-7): DAGVTQSPTHLIKTRGQQVTLRCSPKSGHDTVSWYQQALGQGPQFIFQYYEEEERQRGNFPDRFSGHQFPNYSSELNVNALLLGDSALYLCASSLGEGSEQYFGPGTRLTVT.

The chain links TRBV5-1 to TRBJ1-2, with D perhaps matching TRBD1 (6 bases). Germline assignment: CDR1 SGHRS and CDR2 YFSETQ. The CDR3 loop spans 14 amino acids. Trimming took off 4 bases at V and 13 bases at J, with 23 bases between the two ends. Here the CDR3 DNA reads TGCGCCAGCAGCCGGGACATTTCTCAAACAACTCCCACCTTC. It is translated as CASSRDISQTTPTF.

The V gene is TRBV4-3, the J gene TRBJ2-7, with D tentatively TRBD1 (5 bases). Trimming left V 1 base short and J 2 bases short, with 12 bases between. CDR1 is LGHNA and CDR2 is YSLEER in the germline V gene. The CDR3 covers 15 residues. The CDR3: CASSQGQQTPYEQYF. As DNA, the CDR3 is TGCGCCAGCAGCCAAGGACAGCAGACTCCCTACGAGCAGTACTTC.

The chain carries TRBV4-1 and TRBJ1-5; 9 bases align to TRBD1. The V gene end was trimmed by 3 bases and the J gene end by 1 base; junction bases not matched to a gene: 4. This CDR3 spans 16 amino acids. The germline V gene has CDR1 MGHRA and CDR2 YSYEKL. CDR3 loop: CASSHRQGGSNQPQHF. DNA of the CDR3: TGCGCCAGCAGCCACCGACAGGGGGGGAGCAATCAGCCCCAGCATTTT.

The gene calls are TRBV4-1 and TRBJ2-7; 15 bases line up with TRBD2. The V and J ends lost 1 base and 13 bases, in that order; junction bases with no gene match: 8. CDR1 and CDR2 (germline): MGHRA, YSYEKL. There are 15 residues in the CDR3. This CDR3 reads CASSQGTSGRATLYF. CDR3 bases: TGCGCCAGCAGCCAAGGGACTAGCGGGAGGGCAACCTTATACTTC.

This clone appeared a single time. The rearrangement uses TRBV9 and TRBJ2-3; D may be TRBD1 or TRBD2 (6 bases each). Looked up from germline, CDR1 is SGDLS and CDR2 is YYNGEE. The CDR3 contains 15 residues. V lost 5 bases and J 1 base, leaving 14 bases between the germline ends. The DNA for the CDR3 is TGTGCCAGCAGTCCCGGGGGCGGGGGCACAGATACGCAGTATTTT. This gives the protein CASSPGGGGTDTQYF.

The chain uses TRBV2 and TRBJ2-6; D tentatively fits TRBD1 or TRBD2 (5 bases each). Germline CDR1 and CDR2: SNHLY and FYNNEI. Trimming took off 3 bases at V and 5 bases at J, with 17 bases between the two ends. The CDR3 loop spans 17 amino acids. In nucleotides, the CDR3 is TGTGCCAGCAGTGACGGGGCGGTAGATACCTGGGCCAACGTCCTGACTTTC. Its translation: CASSDGAVDTWANVLTF.

The CDR3, as DNA: TGTGCCTGGAGTTTACCGCTCGGGGAGCAGTACTTC. Translating it yields CAWSLPLGEQYF. This sequence joins TRBV30 and TRBJ2-7; D not resolved. Germline V gene sequence: CDR1 GTSNPN, CDR2 SVGIG (reference sequence). The CDR3 totals 12 residues. V lost 2 bases, J lost 7 bases, and 12 bases lay in between.

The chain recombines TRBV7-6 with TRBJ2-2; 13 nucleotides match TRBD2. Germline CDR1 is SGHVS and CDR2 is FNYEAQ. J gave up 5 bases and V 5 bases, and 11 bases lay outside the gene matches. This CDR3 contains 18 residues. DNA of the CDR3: TGTGCCAGCAGCCTATCCGGGACTAGCGGGATACTAACCGGGGAGCTGTTTTTT. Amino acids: CASSLSGTSGILTGELFF. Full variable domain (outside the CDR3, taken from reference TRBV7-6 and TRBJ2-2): GAGVSQSPRYKVTKRGQDVALRCDPISGHVSLYWYRQALGQGPEFLTYFNYEAQQDKSGLPNDRFSAERPEGSISTLTIQRTEQRDSAMYRCASSLSGTSGILTGELFFGEGSRLTVL.

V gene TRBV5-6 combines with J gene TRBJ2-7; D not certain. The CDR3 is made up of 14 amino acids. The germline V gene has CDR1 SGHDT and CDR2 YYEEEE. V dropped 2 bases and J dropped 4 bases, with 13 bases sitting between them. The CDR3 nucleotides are TGTGCCAGCAGCTTAAAGGGTTTCCTTTACGAGCAGTACTTC. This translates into CASSLKGFLYEQYF.